The 8 T cell receptor beta chains listed next were all sequenced from one sample in a study of T cell repertoires and HLA-DP antigens. These receptors lack a known antigen. Sequencing used immunoSEQ multiplex PCR; TCRdb keeps in-frame clones, though not all of them. The table lists approximately 100,000 clones, approximately 86% of them singletons. Material for sequencing was CD4+ T cells from PBMCs. The source of these receptors is a man between 50 and 59 years old in good health and CMV-seronegative.

This sequence joins TRBV7-2 and TRBJ1-2, with a tentative D call TRBD1 (6 bases). The CDR3 is 15 amino acids. Trimming took 1 base from V and 2 from J, leaving 11 bases between them. Germline CDR1 is SGHTA and CDR2 is FQGNSA. The CDR3 is CASSLGQVRNYGYTF. The CDR3 nucleotides are TGTGCCAGCAGCTTAGGACAGGTTCGGAACTATGGCTACACCTTC.

The J gene is TRBJ2-1, the V gene TRBV18, with D perhaps matching TRBD2 (6 bases). Germline lookup yields CDR1 KGHSH and CDR2 LQKENI. Trimming took off 8 bases at V and 8 bases at J, with 22 bases between the two ends. The CDR3 extends over 15 amino acids. The CDR3 reads CASHMGGSGLYEQFF. CDR3 nucleotides: TGTGCCAGCCACATGGGGGGATCGGGTCTCTATGAGCAGTTCTTC. Full variable domain (outside the CDR3, taken from reference TRBV18 and TRBJ2-1): NAGVMQNPRHLVRRRGQEARLRCSPMKGHSHVYWYRQLPEEGLKFMVYLQKENIIDESGMPKERFSAEFPKEGPSILRIQQVVRGDSAAYFCASHMGGSGLYEQFFGPGTRLTVL.

This chain uses TRBV6-5 with TRBJ2-3; 9 nucleotides match TRBD1. Germline V gene sequence: CDR1 MNHEY, CDR2 SVGAGI. The J segment lost 5 bases and the V segment lost 3 bases, leaving 6 bases of the junction unmatched. CDR3 length: 15 amino acids. This chain's CDR3 is CASSYGQGKRDTQYF. In DNA form, the CDR3 reads TGTGCCAGCAGTTATGGACAGGGGAAGAGAGATACGCAGTATTTT.

The gene calls are TRBV27 and TRBJ1-2, with D unclear. The germline V gene has CDR1 MNHEY and CDR2 SMNVEV (reference sequence). The V end was cut by 5 bases, the J end by 0 bases, with 4 bases between. This CDR3 has 12 residues. The CDR3 reads CASSDTNYGYTF. As DNA, the CDR3 is TGTGCCAGCAGTGATACTAACTATGGCTACACCTTC.

The chain joins TRBV5-4 to TRBJ2-7; 8 nucleotides agree with TRBD2. In germline, CDR1 is SGHNT, CDR2 YYREEE (reference sequence). The CDR3 contains 14 residues. V lost 6 bases and J lost 2; bases outside the gene matches: 7. CDR3 DNA: TGTGCCAGCACCCGGGGGGGTCAACCCTACGAGCAGTACTTC. Translation: CASTRGGQPYEQYF.

The chain uses TRBV5-6 and TRBJ2-2, with D hard to call. This CDR3 spans 15 amino acids. Germline V gene data show CDR1 as SGHDT and CDR2 as YYEEEE. Trimming cost V 2 bases and J 1 base, with 9 bases left between them. The CDR3 sequence: CASSFRTLNTGELFF. The CDR3 bases are TGTGCCAGCAGCTTTAGGACCCTGAACACCGGGGAGCTGTTTTTT.

The chain recombines TRBV30 with TRBJ2-3; TRBD2 agrees at 9 bases. V shed 0 bases and J 2 bases; nucleotides not matched to a gene: 6. The length of the CDR3 is 16 residues. Germline V gives CDR1 GTSNPN, CDR2 SVGIG (reference sequence). CDR3 DNA: TGTGCCTGGAGTGTCGGGACTAGCCACTACACAGATACGCAGTATTTT. This sequence encodes CAWSVGTSHYTDTQYF.

The genes are TRBV29-1 and TRBJ2-2; a weak D match, TRBD1 (5 bases). The germline V gene has CDR1 SQVTM and CDR2 ANQGSEA. This CDR3 has 15 residues. V dropped 4 bases and J dropped 0 bases, with 12 bases sitting between them. The CDR3 DNA reads TGCAGCGTTGGAATGACAGCCTCGAACACCGGGGAGCTGTTTTTT. Amino acid sequence: CSVGMTASNTGELFF.